This T cell receptor (beta chain) was profiled in a study of blood T cell repertoires in COVID-19. The CDR3 is made up of 11 amino acids. In germline, CDR1 is GTSNPN, CDR2 SVGIG (reference sequence). Between the trimmed V and J ends, which lost 2 bases and 7 bases, there was a span of 6 bases. The table came from immunoSEQ multiplex PCR; TCRdb's copy has only in-frame clones and leaves some out. The sample carries 200,000 to 250,000 clones, around 89% recorded once. Sequences were obtained from PBMCs or T cells enriched from blood (not recorded which). The clonotype was recovered from a woman in her thirties who had recovered from COVID-19. J is TRBJ1-3 and V is TRBV30; D is unclear. The DNA of the CDR3 is TGTGCCTGGAGTTTGGAGAACACCATATATTTT. Its translation: CAWSLENTIYF.